This T cell receptor beta chain appears in the sequencing data of a study of blood T cell repertoires in COVID-19. For the study at large: PBMCs, B-cell-depleted T cells, or T cells were the source of the cDNA or gDNA that made up the material.

Authors' data handling: Nucleated cell number was recorded as an estimate derived from reference gene primer amplification. Here immunoSEQ multiplex PCR was the method, and the copy in TCRdb shows in-frame clones only, minus some. V and J calls and clone size follow that table, whereas D and trimming were derived from the DNA. The data show roughly 230,000 clones, 70% to 90% seen once. Unmatched junction bases numbered 7, after V lost 5 bases and J lost 7 bases. CDR1 MDHEN and CDR2 SYDVKM come from the germline V gene. The CDR3 consists of 15 residues. The sample taken for sequencing was peripheral blood. The clonotype comes from a man aged 40-55 years with acute or convalescent COVID-19. The rearrangement links TRBV28 to TRBJ1-6; TRBD1 aligns across 8 bases. The CDR3 DNA sequence: TGTGCCAGCAGTGACAGGGGACCGGGAAATTCACCCCTCCACTTT. It codes for CASSDRGPGNSPLHF.